These T cell receptor beta chains were read from a single sample in a study of identical twins. Each CDR3 protein is one row after TCRdb ran MiXCR on the 5' RACE reads. Among 350,000 to 500,000 distinct CDR3 sequences listed, 18% were seen once. The sequencing sample was made of naive T cells sorted from blood. These receptors originate from a man between 45 and 60 years old in good health. The CDR3 runs from the conserved cysteine through the conserved F or W. The D gene is left open where the match is weak. The size of a clone is reported for some rows only, either as once, few or many, or as a class for expanded clones.

clone size,V gene,D gene,J gene,CDR3 protein,CDR3 DNA
many,TRBV3-1,.,TRBJ1-5,CASSLSSRGPQHF,TGTGCCAGCAGCCTTTCAAGCCGTGGGCCCCAGCATTTT
many,TRBV6-1,.,TRBJ2-2,CASSQGRRTGELFF,TGTGCCAGCAGTCAGGGACGGCGGACCGGGGAGCTGTTTTTT
.,TRBV3-1,TRBD1,TRBJ2-3,CASSQAGTGTADTQYF,TGTGCCAGCAGCCAAGCCGGGACAGGGACGGCAGATACGCAGTATTTT
few,TRBV10-3,.,TRBJ2-3,CAISEHGTEGRVDTQYF,TGTGCCATCAGTGAACACGGGACGGAGGGTCGAGTAGATACGCAGTATTTT
few,TRBV7-2,.,TRBJ2-4,CASSQPRGWNIQYF,TGTGCCAGCAGCCAGCCCCGGGGGTGGAACATTCAGTACTTC
few,TRBV20-1,.,TRBJ1-5,CSAVLSDQPQHF,TGCAGTGCCGTACTCTCGGATCAGCCCCAGCATTTT
.,TRBV4-3,TRBD2,TRBJ2-4,CASSQLAGGQTTAKNIQYF,TGCGCCAGCTCTCAACTAGCGGGGGGCCAAACGACGGCCAAAAACATTCAGTACTTC
many,TRBV6-5,TRBD1,TRBJ2-1,CASSYSIGDRGDEQFF,TGTGCCAGCAGTTACTCGATTGGGGACAGGGGCGATGAGCAGTTCTTC
few,TRBV11-2,.,TRBJ1-4,CASSSQTATNEKLFF,TGTGCCAGCAGCTCTCAGACAGCAACTAATGAAAAACTGTTTTTT
many,TRBV5-1,.,TRBJ2-3,CASSSRTGEQYF,TGCGCCAGCAGCTCGCGGACGGGAGAGCAGTATTTT
many,TRBV5-6,TRBD1,TRBJ2-3,CASSELQGGDTDTQYF,TGTGCCAGCAGCGAACTACAGGGGGGAGACACAGATACGCAGTATTTT
few,TRBV5-4,.,TRBJ2-1,CASSLDQAGFAGALNEQFF,TGTGCCAGCAGCTTGGATCAGGCAGGCTTCGCCGGGGCCTTAAATGAGCAGTTCTTC
many,TRBV27,TRBD2,TRBJ2-7,CASSMGLAGQTYEQYF,TGTGCCAGCAGTATGGGACTAGCGGGGCAAACCTACGAGCAGTACTTC
.,TRBV4-1,.,TRBJ1-3,CASSQAGQRTGNTIYF,TGCGCCAGCAGCCAGGCAGGACAGAGGACTGGAAACACCATATATTTT
.,TRBV7-2,.,TRBJ2-3,CASSLALGRGTDTQYF,TGTGCCAGCAGCTTAGCGTTAGGGCGGGGCACAGATACGCAGTATTTT
many,TRBV20-1,.,TRBJ1-5,CSASRDSNQPQHF,TGCAGTGCTAGCCGGGACAGCAATCAGCCCCAGCATTTT
.,TRBV7-8,TRBD1,TRBJ2-7,CASSLALRGSGGSYEQYF,TGTGCCAGCAGCTTAGCGCTCCGAGGGTCAGGGGGCTCCTACGAGCAGTACTTC
.,TRBV6-5,.,TRBJ1-1,CASSYTGRGNTEAFF,TGTGCCAGCAGTTACACTGGCAGGGGGAACACTGAAGCTTTCTTT
.,TRBV5-1,.,TRBJ2-2,CASSPGTRNTGELFF,TGCGCCAGCAGCCCCGGGACACGGAACACCGGGGAGCTGTTTTTT
few,TRBV6-5,.,TRBJ2-5,CASSYGQQQETQYF,TGTGCCAGCAGTTACGGGCAGCAACAAGAGACCCAGTACTTC
many,TRBV4-1,.,TRBJ2-2,CASSPQTGRGAGELFF,TGCGCCAGCAGCCCCCAGACGGGCAGGGGGGCCGGGGAGCTGTTTTTT
few,TRBV6-1,TRBD2,TRBJ2-1,CASSEPGLAGPAPFF,TGTGCCAGCAGTGAACCGGGACTAGCCGGCCCTGCGCCGTTCTTC
many,TRBV29-1,TRBD2,TRBJ2-1,CSVLAGGNNEQFF,TGCAGCGTTTTAGCGGGAGGGAACAATGAGCAGTTCTTC
.,TRBV6-2/TRBV6-3,.,TRBJ2-1,CASSYSARAGPYNEQFF,TGTGCCAGCAGTTACTCGGCCCGGGCAGGGCCATACAATGAGCAGTTCTTC
few,TRBV9,.,TRBJ2-7,CASGPGLQAYEQYF,TGTGCCAGCGGCCCGGGACTCCAGGCCTACGAGCAGTACTTC
many,TRBV5-1,TRBD2,TRBJ2-2,CASSFFTGGENTGELFF,TGCGCCAGCAGCTTTTTCACGGGAGGAGAGAACACCGGGGAGCTGTTTTTT
many,TRBV4-2,TRBD1,TRBJ1-1,CASSQAGTGMNTEAFF,TGTGCCAGCAGCCAAGCAGGGACAGGCATGAACACTGAAGCTTTCTTT
.,TRBV7-9,TRBD1,TRBJ2-5,CASRGPGQQETQYF,TGTGCCAGCAGGGGACCGGGACAGCAAGAGACCCAGTACTTC
.,TRBV7-6,TRBD2,TRBJ2-7,CASSPFSGGSSYEQYF,TGTGCCAGCAGCCCCTTTTCGGGGGGGTCCTCCTACGAGCAGTACTTC
.,TRBV25-1,.,TRBJ2-2,CASSGQGGANTGELFF,TGTGCCAGCAGTGGGCAGGGGGGGGCGAACACCGGGGAGCTGTTTTTT
.,TRBV6-2/TRBV6-3,TRBD2,TRBJ2-1,CASSFGRGGRNEQFF,TGTGCCAGCAGTTTCGGGCGGGGGGGCCGCAATGAGCAGTTCTTC
many,TRBV9,.,TRBJ2-1,CASSVFGDPNNEQFF,TGTGCCAGCAGCGTATTCGGGGACCCTAACAATGAGCAGTTCTTC
.,TRBV5-4,TRBD1,TRBJ2-1,CASSPPGQGGYEQFF,TGTGCCAGCAGCCCACCGGGACAGGGAGGCTATGAGCAGTTCTTC
few,TRBV6-5,TRBD1,TRBJ2-5,CATGTGRETQYF,TGTGCCACCGGGACAGGGCGCGAGACCCAGTACTTC
.,TRBV6-1,.,TRBJ2-2,CASIGPWTGPNTGELFF,TGTGCCAGCATCGGACCCTGGACGGGACCGAACACCGGGGAGCTGTTTTTT
many,TRBV28,TRBD2,TRBJ2-3,CASSLILAGGGDTQYF,TGTGCCAGCAGCCTGATACTAGCGGGGGGGGGAGATACGCAGTATTTT